The rows below give T cell receptor beta chains drawn from one sample of a study of OX40 agonist ivuxolimab in advanced cancers. Assay: immunoSEQ multiplex PCR; the TCRdb copy retains only in-frame clones and omits some. The table shows 50,000 or so clones, with roughly four fifths occurring only once. The sequences come from CD4+ or CD8+ T cells sorted from blood, collected in a trial of the OX40 agonist ivuxolimab. The receptors derive from an adult with an advanced solid tumor such as melanoma, head and neck, liver or kidney cancer. Each CDR3 is given with its conserved first and last residue. D genes are given only for firm matches. Only some rows state a clone size, as once, few, many or a class for expanded clones.

CDR3 length | D gene | J gene | V gene | clone size | CDR3 DNA | CDR3 protein
15 | TRBD1 | TRBJ2-2 | TRBV28 | NA | TGTGCCAGCAGTTTACGGACAGGGAGTCTCGGGGAGCTGTTTTTT | CASSLRTGSLGELFF
16 | NA | TRBJ1-6 | TRBV19 | NA | TGTGCCAGTAGTAAGCCCCGTGGGGAGGGTAATTCACCCCTCCACTTT | CASSKPRGEGNSPLHF
14 | NA | TRBJ2-5 | TRBV29-1 | NA | TGCAGCGCCGCCAGGGACCAATTTCAAGGGACCCAGTACTTC | CSAARDQFQGTQYF
16 | NA | TRBJ1-5 | TRBV4-1 | NA | TGCGCCAGCAGCCAAGAGGTATGGGAAAGCAATCAGCCCCAGCATTTT | CASSQEVWESNQPQHF
16 | TRBD1 | TRBJ2-1 | TRBV18 | NA | TGTGCCAGCTCACCAGGCCGGACAGGATACTACAATGAGCAGTTCTTC | CASSPGRTGYYNEQFF
15 | TRBD1 | TRBJ1-1 | TRBV9 | NA | TGTGCCAGCAGCGTAGGGGGACAGGGATTTTCGGAGGCTTTCTTT | CASSVGGQGFSEAFF
16 | TRBD1 | TRBJ1-5 | TRBV9 | NA | TGTGCCAGCAGCGTAGCTACAGGGGATAGCAATCAGCCCCAGCATTTT | CASSVATGDSNQPQHF
13 | NA | TRBJ1-3 | TRBV2 | few | TGTGCCAGCAGTTTGAGCTCTGGAAACACCATATATTTT | CASSLSSGNTIYF
14 | TRBD1 | TRBJ2-7 | TRBV5-6 | NA | TGTGCCAGCAGCCCCGGGACAGATTCCTACGAGCAGTACTTC | CASSPGTDSYEQYF
12 | NA | TRBJ2-5 | TRBV6-6 | NA | TGTGCCAGCGGAACGGGGCAAGAGACCCAGTACTTC | CASGTGQETQYF
15 | NA | TRBJ2-5 | TRBV5-5 | NA | TGTGCCAGCAGCTTTGAGCTTCAAAGCGGAGAGACCCAGTACTTC | CASSFELQSGETQYF
14 | NA | TRBJ2-7 | TRBV9 | NA | TGTGCCAGCAGCAACCCCCGGGACGGCTACGAGCAGTACTTC | CASSNPRDGYEQYF
14 | NA | TRBJ2-1 | TRBV5-1 | NA | TGCGCCAGCAGCTTGGCAGGTATAAACAATGAGCAGTTCTTC | CASSLAGINNEQFF
13 | TRBD1 | TRBJ2-3 | TRBV19 | NA | TGTGCCAGTAAGAGGGGGCGTACAGATACGCAGTATTTT | CASKRGRTDTQYF
15 | TRBD1 | TRBJ1-2 | TRBV2 | NA | TGTGCCAGCAGTGCGACAGGGACCAATATCAGCGGCTACACCTTC | CASSATGTNISGYTF
15 | NA | TRBJ2-1 | TRBV19 | NA | TGTGCCAGTAGTCCGGCGGGGAGCTCCTACAATGAGCAGTTCTTC | CASSPAGSSYNEQFF
15 | NA | TRBJ2-3 | TRBV2 | NA | TGTGCCAGCAGTGTCTCCTTAGGAAGCACAGATACGCAGTATTTT | CASSVSLGSTDTQYF
15 | NA | TRBJ1-3 | TRBV5-1 | NA | TGCGCCACACGCGCAGATGCGGCCTCTGGAAACACCATATATTTT | CATRADAASGNTIYF
17 | TRBD1 | TRBJ2-6 | TRBV27 | NA | TGTGCCAGCAACCCGGGACAGGGGACCCCTGGGGCCAACGTCCTGACTTTC | CASNPGQGTPGANVLTF
14 | TRBD1 | TRBJ1-2 | TRBV10-3 | NA | TGTGCCATAGCTACCCGGACAGGTGATTATGGCTACACCTTC | CAIATRTGDYGYTF
14 | NA | TRBJ2-1 | TRBV6-1 | NA | TGTGCCAGCAGTGGGCGGACAGCGTACAATGAGCAGTTCTTC | CASSGRTAYNEQFF
11 | NA | TRBJ2-3 | TRBV20-1 | NA | TGCAGTGCTGGAGCGGGAGATACGCAGTATTTT | CSAGAGDTQYF
13 | NA | TRBJ2-7 | TRBV5-5 | NA | TGTGCCAGCAGCCTGTACGGGGAGCGCGAGCAGTACTTC | CASSLYGEREQYF
12 | NA | TRBJ2-5 | TRBV5-1 | NA | TGCGCCAGCAGGGCTAGCACTGAGGCCCAGTACTTC | CASRASTEAQYF